Sequencing of this TCR beta chain was carried out in a study of CD8+ T cells in alopecia areata. Study outcomes and limitations: Mice showed TCR sharing more clearly than patients did, possibly owing to HLA. In scalp and blood, many expanded lesional clones persisted during tofacitinib.

V was pared by 4 bases and J by 3 bases, with 10 bases between. The CDR3 contains 12 residues. Germline V gene sequence: CDR1 SQVTM, CDR2 ANQGSEA. Treatment in this sample: oral pan-JAK inhibitor, 5-10 mg twice daily. For this clone: Its cognate antigen is unknown. Distinct nucleotide sequences in the sample also encode this CDR3.

Investigators isolated RNA and reverse transcribed it into cDNA to act as the sequencing template. TCRdb's copy holds only in-frame clones and misses some; the assay was immunoSEQ multiplex PCR. The sample has fewer than 250,000 clones, roughly 40% seen once; the top ten hold 2.6%. The sample consisted of CD4+ T cells sorted from blood, taken at approximately week 36, from a patient treated with tofacitinib. V usage is TRBV29-1 and J usage is TRBJ2-7; a possible D gene is TRBD1 (6 bases). This clonotype was obtained from a human donor with alopecia areata. The CDR3 is CSVGRGIYEQYF. The CDR3, as DNA: TGCAGCGTTGGAAGGGGGATCTACGAGCAGTACTTC.